The 17 T cell receptor beta chains given below trace back to one sample, sequenced in a study of shared clonotypes between healthy human individuals. Profiled with immunoSEQ multiplex PCR; TCRdb holds only in-frame clones, not every one. The data show millions of clones, approximately 95% seen once. The naive CD8 fraction comprised CD45RO-negative cells positively selected for CCR7 and excluded terminally differentiated effector memory CD45RA+ cells. The sequenced sample was naive CD8+ T cells sorted from blood. These receptor sequences come from a man aged 18 to 35 in good health.

This chain links TRBV22-1 with TRBJ1-5. TRBV22-1 is given as a pseudogene. CDR3 size: 14 residues. CDR3 coding DNA: TGTCCTGGGAGCGACCTCCTCTTGACCCAGCCCCAGCATTTT. It is translated as CPGSDLLLTQPQHF.

DNA for the CDR3: TGCGCCAGCAGCCAAGATCGGATGAGGGTTGAGCAGTTCTTC. Amino acids: CASSQDRMRVEQFF. The chain has TRBV4-3 and TRBJ2-1; tentative D call: TRBD2 (5 bases). Trimming cost V 0 bases and J 9 bases, with 12 bases left between them. Germline-derived CDR1 and CDR2 are LGHNA and YSLEER. This CDR3 region has 14 residues.

A note on this clone: Within the sample, other DNA sequences also encode this same CDR3. V and J are TRBV7-9 and TRBJ2-1, with D maybe TRBD1 (5 bases). This CDR3 comprises 12 residues. V lost 2 bases and J lost 8, with 7 bases in between. The V gene's germline CDR1 is SEHNR and CDR2 FQNEAQ (reference sequence). The CDR3 DNA follows: TGTGCCAGCAGCTTAAGGGGTGATGAGCAGTTCTTC. Translating it yields CASSLRGDEQFF.

This sequence joins TRBV6-1 and TRBJ2-3; D is undetermined. The germline V and J ends were trimmed by 3 bases and 0 bases, with 10 bases remaining between them. Germline CDR1 MNHNS, CDR2 SASEGT. This CDR3 region has 15 residues. CDR3 residues: CASSEARMSTDTQYF. CDR3 DNA sequence: TGTGCCAGCAGTGAGGCACGCATGAGCACAGATACGCAGTATTTT.

This CDR3 is CASSLASGGYTGELFF. In DNA form, the CDR3 reads TGTGCCAGCAGCTTGGCTAGCGGGGGTTACACCGGGGAGCTGTTTTTT. The chain recombines TRBV5-4 with TRBJ2-2; 10 nucleotides align to TRBD2. The CDR3 extends over 16 amino acids. After removal of 0 bases from V and 3 bases from J, the junction contained 2 bases not matched to a gene. The germline gives CDR1 SGHNT, CDR2 YYREEE (reference sequence).

V and J are TRBV28 and TRBJ2-1; 10 bases are a match to TRBD2. The germline gives CDR1 MDHEN, CDR2 SYDVKM. V trimming: 7 bases; J trimming: 0 bases; junction bases outside the gene matches: 12. This CDR3 spans 18 amino acids. The DNA of the CDR3 is TGTGCCAGCAATATAGGACAGACTAGCGGGTACTCCTACAATGAGCAGTTCTTC. This encodes CASNIGQTSGYSYNEQFF.

In this sample, this clone turned up once. V gene TRBV7-9 combines with J gene TRBJ2-6; D unresolved. The V end lost 1 base, the J end lost 0 bases, and 7 bases lay between the germline ends. Germline lookup yields CDR1 SEHNR and CDR2 FQNEAQ (reference sequence). The CDR3 covers 16 residues. CDR3 loop: CASSLVEFSGANVLTF. The CDR3 DNA reads TGTGCCAGCAGCTTAGTCGAGTTCTCTGGGGCCAACGTCCTGACTTTC.

This clone was detected only once. This rearrangement joins TRBV5-5 to TRBJ2-7; D remains unclear. CDR1 SGHKS and CDR2 YYEKEE come from the germline V gene (reference sequence). The CDR3 has 12 residues. Trimming cost V 2 bases and J 5 bases, with 8 bases left between them. CDR3 nucleotide sequence: TGTGCCAGCAGCTTTCTACCGAACGAGCAGTACTTC. The encoded protein is CASSFLPNEQYF.

The chain has TRBV2 and TRBJ2-4; D perhaps matches TRBD2 (7 bases). The CDR3 totals 16 residues. V lost 0 bases, J lost 3 bases, and 12 bases lay in between. Per the germline V gene, CDR1 is SNHLY and CDR2 is FYNNEI. CDR3 DNA: TGTGCCAGCAGTGAAGCCGGGGGGCTTGGCAAAAACATTCAGTACTTC. Protein sequence: CASSEAGGLGKNIQYF.

This chain links TRBV19 with TRBJ2-7, with TRBD1 identical over 10 bases. The CDR3 is made up of 15 amino acids. Germline V gene sequence: CDR1 LNHDA, CDR2 SQIVND (reference sequence). Trimming at V came to 3 bases and at J to 5 bases, leaving 7 bases not matched to a gene. CDR3: CASSMSTGGSDEQYF. The CDR3 DNA sequence: TGTGCCAGTAGTATGTCGACAGGGGGCAGCGACGAGCAGTACTTC. Complete variable domain (other parts from reference TRBV19 and TRBJ2-7): DGGITQSPKYLFRKEGQNVTLSCEQNLNHDAMYWYRQDPGQGLRLIYYSQIVNDFQKGDIAEGYSVSREKKESFPLTVTSAQKNPTAFYLCASSMSTGGSDEQYFGPGTRLTVT.

The V gene is TRBV10-3, the J gene TRBJ2-1; 14 bases are a match to TRBD2. V lost 2 bases and J lost 0; bases outside the gene matches: 6. The CDR3 loop spans 19 amino acids. Germline loops: CDR1 ENHRY, CDR2 SYGVKD. CDR3 protein: CAISEPRGLAGDSYNEQFF. CDR3 in DNA: TGTGCCATCAGTGAGCCGAGGGGACTAGCGGGGGACTCCTACAATGAGCAGTTCTTC.

This chain uses TRBV30 with TRBJ1-2, with D perhaps TRBD1 (5 bases). Trimming stripped 5 bases from V and 9 bases from J, with 13 bases between. Germline loops: CDR1 GTSNPN, CDR2 SVGIG (reference sequence). This CDR3 comprises 11 residues. CDR3 bases: TGTGCCTGGCACGAGGGACTACGCTACACCTTC. Translating gives CAWHEGLRYTF.

The chain uses TRBV30 and TRBJ1-1; D possibly corresponds to TRBD1 (6 bases). V was clipped by 1 base and J by 3 bases, with 12 bases between them. Germline values: CDR1 GTSNPN, CDR2 SVGIG (reference sequence). There are 14 residues in the CDR3. DNA for the CDR3: TGTGCCTGGAGTGCGGGCAGGGGTGACACTGAAGCTTTCTTT. It is translated as CAWSAGRGDTEAFF.

The chain employs TRBV19 and TRBJ2-7; D might be TRBD1 (6 bases). Germline CDR1 and CDR2: LNHDA and SQIVND (reference sequence). Trimming removed 0 bases at V and 2 bases at J, with 8 bases between. CDR3 length: 14 residues. CDR3 DNA sequence: TGTGCCAGTAGTATAGATTGGGACACCTACGAGCAGTACTTC. It translates to CASSIDWDTYEQYF.

The rearrangement links TRBV6-6 to TRBJ1-1, with unresolved D. This CDR3 has 14 residues. Germline loops: CDR1 MNHNY, CDR2 SVGAGI (reference sequence). With 5 bases removed from V and 4 bases from J, the gap between germline ends came to 14 bases. The DNA of the CDR3 is TGTGCCAGCAGTCCGGCTGTGGGGAGCACTGAAGCTTTCTTT. Amino acid sequence: CASSPAVGSTEAFF.

The V call is TRBV12-2, the J call TRBJ1-6. TRBV12-2 constitutes a pseudogene. This CDR3 contains 20 residues. The CDR3 DNA reads as TGTGCAAGTCGCACCAAGGGGACGAAGGGGCCGGGGAATGAGGATTCACCCCTCCACTTT. Protein: CASRTKGTKGPGNEDSPLHF.

The chain has TRBV15 and TRBJ2-7; either TRBD1 or TRBD2 may fit D (5 bases each). The V gene's germline CDR1 is LNHNV and CDR2 YYDKDF (reference sequence). The V end lost 5 bases, the J end lost 0 bases, and 20 bases lay between the germline ends. There are 17 residues in the CDR3. The CDR3 is CATSARLGEDGSYEQYF. CDR3 nucleotides: TGTGCCACCAGCGCAAGGTTGGGGGAAGATGGCTCCTACGAGCAGTACTTC.